This entry lists 13 T cell receptor beta chains sequenced from one sample in a study of CD8 T cells in ankylosing spondylitis. One entry per CDR3 protein results from TCRdb running MiXCR on the 5' RACE reads. The data show some 250,000 distinct CDR3 sequences, 20% to 30% seen once. The material sequenced was blood, either unsorted or a sorted T cell fraction (not recorded which). All receptors derive from a male donor with ankylosing spondylitis or in good health (not recorded which).

The rearrangement uses TRBV7-7 and TRBJ2-1; D uncertain. Germline assignment: CDR1 SSHAT and CDR2 FNYEAQ (reference sequence). The CDR3 has 15 amino acids. V shed 5 bases and J shed 4 bases, with 15 bases lying between them. Here the CDR3 DNA reads TGTGCCAGCAGCCCCCAGGCTTCGTCATACAATGAGCAGTTCTTC. Its protein is CASSPQASSYNEQFF. The variable domain in full, with the rest retrieved from reference TRBV7-7 and TRBJ2-1, is GAGVSQSPRYKVTKRGQDVTLRCDPISSHATLYWYQQALGQGPEFLTYFNYEAQPDKSGLPSDRFSAERPEGSISTLTIQRTEQRDSAMYRCASSPQASSYNEQFFGPGTRLTVL.

This clonotype has a count of ten or more. The chain is built from TRBV3-1 and TRBJ2-5, with D possibly called TRBD1 or TRBD2 (5 bases each). V lost 1 base, J lost 4 bases, and 10 bases lay in between. Germline values: CDR1 LGHDT, CDR2 YNNKEL (reference sequence). The CDR3 contains 14 residues. CDR3 residues: CASSQGWDRETQYF. DNA of the CDR3: TGTGCCAGCAGCCAAGGCTGGGACCGAGAGACCCAGTACTTC.

In this sample, this clonotype turned up many times. The DNA for the CDR3 is TGCAGCGTTGAAGACTTGGACAGGGGGGAAAAACTGTTTTTT. It yields the protein CSVEDLDRGEKLFF. This rearrangement joins TRBV29-1 to TRBJ1-4; 10 positions agree with TRBD1. Germline V gene data show CDR1 as SQVTM and CDR2 as ANQGSEA. Losses at the gene ends were 0 bases for V and 8 bases for J; bases not matched to a gene: 3. This CDR3 region has 14 residues.

The chain is built from TRBV6-1 and TRBJ2-7, with TRBD1 identical over 7 bases. The CDR3 covers 15 residues. Unmatched junction bases numbered 12, after V lost 6 bases and J lost 4 bases. Germline V gives CDR1 MNHNS, CDR2 SASEGT. The CDR3 is CASRLNRGVGYEQYF. The CDR3 DNA reads TGTGCCAGCAGGCTCAACAGGGGAGTAGGGTACGAGCAGTACTTC.

This clonotype was counted at least ten times. The CDR3 spells CSAPGTSGGANPDTQYF. CDR3 DNA sequence: TGCAGTGCCCCCGGGACTAGCGGGGGGGCGAACCCAGATACGCAGTATTTT. This chain uses TRBV20-1 with TRBJ2-3; TRBD2 agrees at 16 bases. Trimming cost V 6 bases and J 4 bases; bases outside gene matches: 10. The CDR3 loop spans 17 amino acids. Germline lookup yields CDR1 DFQATT and CDR2 SNEGSKA (reference sequence).

The rearrangement links TRBV20-1 to TRBJ2-7, with 8 bases that match TRBD1. V shed 1 base, J shed 0 bases, and the junction held 5 bases outside the gene matches. CDR1 DFQATT and CDR2 SNEGSKA come from the germline V gene (reference sequence). This CDR3 is built from 15 residues. The CDR3 sequence is CSARAGTGYSYEQYF. CDR3 nucleotide sequence: TGCAGTGCTAGAGCTGGGACAGGATACTCCTACGAGCAGTACTTC.

This clonotype was detected only a few times. CDR3 residues: CASSLTSGGVYNEQFF. For the CDR3, the DNA is TGTGCCAGCAGCCTGACTAGCGGGGGCGTCTACAATGAGCAGTTCTTC. The gene calls are TRBV7-2 and TRBJ2-1; 12 bases line up with TRBD2. The CDR3 sequence is 16 residues long. V was pared by 5 bases and J by 3 bases, with 5 bases of the junction left unmatched. Germline V gene sequence: CDR1 SGHTA, CDR2 FQGNSA.

This clonotype came up a few times. The chain recombines TRBV20-1 with TRBJ2-5; 16 bases fit TRBD2. This CDR3 region has 18 residues. Trimming took 3 bases from V and 1 from J; bases not matched to a gene: 8. CDR1 is DFQATT and CDR2 is SNEGSKA in the germline V gene (reference sequence). CDR3 DNA: TGCAGTGCTAGCGGCGGGACTAGCGGGGGGGCTGTCCAAGAGACCCAGTACTTC. It yields the protein CSASGGTSGGAVQETQYF.

This clonotype was seen repeatedly, ten times or more. CDR3 sequence (DNA): TGCGCCAGCAGCACCACCCGGGACGGAGACCAAGAGACCCAGTACTTC. Translation gives CASSTTRDGDQETQYF. The chain couples TRBV5-1 to TRBJ2-5, with D perhaps TRBD1 or TRBD2 (5 bases each). Germline assignment: CDR1 SGHRS and CDR2 YFSETQ. The CDR3 spans 16 residues. Trimming shortened V by 4 bases and J by 0 bases, and 16 bases separated the two germline ends.

This clonotype was recorded many times. The rearrangement links TRBV12-3 or TRBV12-4 to TRBJ2-7, with 7 bases lining up with TRBD1. Trimming took 6 bases from V and 5 from J; bases not matched to a gene: 13. This CDR3 region has 15 residues. In DNA form, the CDR3 reads TGTGCCAGCAGCCCCTTTAGGACAGGACGAGACGAGCAGTACTTC. Amino acid sequence: CASSPFRTGRDEQYF.

The V call is TRBV10-2, the J call TRBJ1-4; unclear D gene. Deletions cut 3 bases from V and 0 bases from J, with 2 bases between. CDR1 is WSHSY, CDR2 SAAADI, per germline. CDR3 length equals 13 residues. The CDR3 reads CASSDTTNEKLFF. In DNA, the CDR3 is TGCGCCAGCAGTGACACAACTAATGAAAAACTGTTTTTT.

Only a few counts were recorded for this clonotype. The chain recombines TRBV6-1 with TRBJ2-3, with 8 bases fitting TRBD1. In germline, CDR1 is MNHNS, CDR2 SASEGT. The trim removed 6 bases at V and 2 bases at J, leaving 10 bases unmatched. The CDR3 is made up of 16 amino acids. CDR3 sequence (DNA): TGTGCCAGCAGATCGGGACAGGCACTCCCCACAGATACGCAGTATTTT. Protein: CASRSGQALPTDTQYF.

This rearrangement joins TRBV20-1 to TRBJ1-1, with D perhaps TRBD1 (5 bases). Germline V lookup: CDR1 DFQATT, CDR2 SNEGSKA (reference sequence). V shed 3 bases and J shed 3 bases, with 14 bases lying between them. CDR3 length: 14 amino acids. This CDR3 reads CSASIRSGDTEAFF. CDR3 sequence (DNA): TGCAGTGCTAGTATAAGATCGGGGGACACTGAAGCTTTCTTT.